This T cell receptor (beta chain) appears in the sequencing data of a study of cytomegalovirus exposure and HLA in healthy donors. The PCR was carried out with 60 Vbeta primers and 13 Jbeta primers. Original processing methods: Counted up in a later analysis, unique TCR beta chains came to about 80 million, with about 9.9 million shared. This table comes from immunoSEQ multiplex PCR, and its TCRdb copy is limited to in-frame clones, with some not included. For V, J and clone size, that table is used; D and trimming come from the DNA. Among tens of thousands of clones, 73% were seen once, and the ten largest hold roughly 5.9%. With respect to this clone: What it recognizes is unknown.

CDR1 is PRHDT, CDR2 FYEKMQ, per germline (reference sequence). The V and J ends lost 4 bases and 7 bases, in that order; junction bases with no gene match: 3. This CDR3 spans 12 amino acids. Study-wide findings and caveats: An analysis done earlier found most TCR beta V segments productive about 90% or about 30% of the time. There were several of the most significant clusters that appeared linked to common viral pathogens in a later analysis. In a later analysis, TCR beta V- and J-gene trimming was associated with a missense DCLRE1C variant.

The clonotype originates from a man aged 45 to 65 in good health and CMV-seronegative. The chain carries TRBV13 and TRBJ1-1; 7 positions agree with TRBD1. The sequencing input was PBMCs. CDR3 residues: CASSSTGFEAFF. The CDR3 DNA sequence: TGTGCCAGCAGCTCGACAGGGTTTGAAGCTTTCTTT.